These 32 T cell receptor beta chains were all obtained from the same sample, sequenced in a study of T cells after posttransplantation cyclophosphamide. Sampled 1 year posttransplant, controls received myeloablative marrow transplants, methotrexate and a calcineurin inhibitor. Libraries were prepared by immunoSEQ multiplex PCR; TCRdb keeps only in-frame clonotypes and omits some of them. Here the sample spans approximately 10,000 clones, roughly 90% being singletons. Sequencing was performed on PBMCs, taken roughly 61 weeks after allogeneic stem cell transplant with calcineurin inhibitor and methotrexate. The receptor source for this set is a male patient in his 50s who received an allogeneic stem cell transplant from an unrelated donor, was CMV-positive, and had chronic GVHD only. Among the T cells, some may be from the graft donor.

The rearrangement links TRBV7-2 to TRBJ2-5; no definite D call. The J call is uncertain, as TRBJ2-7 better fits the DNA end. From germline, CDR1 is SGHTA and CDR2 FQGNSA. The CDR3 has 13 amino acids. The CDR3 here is CASSSGLDYEQYF. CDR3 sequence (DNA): TGTGCCAGCAGCTCCGGGTTAGACTACGAGCAGTACTTC.

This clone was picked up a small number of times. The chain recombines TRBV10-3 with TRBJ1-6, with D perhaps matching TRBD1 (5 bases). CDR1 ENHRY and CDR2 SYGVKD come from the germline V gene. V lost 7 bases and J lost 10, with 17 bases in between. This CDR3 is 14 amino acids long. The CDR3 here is CAINPGGEQSPLHF. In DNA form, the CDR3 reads TGTGCCATCAACCCCGGAGGGGAGCAATCACCCCTCCACTTT.

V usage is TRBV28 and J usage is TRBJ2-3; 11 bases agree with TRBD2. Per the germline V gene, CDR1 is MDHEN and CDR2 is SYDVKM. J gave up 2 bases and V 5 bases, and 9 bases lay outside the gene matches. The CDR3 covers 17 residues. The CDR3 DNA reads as TGTGCCAGCAGTCGTAGCGGGAGGGCCCCTGTCACAGATACGCAGTATTTT. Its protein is CASSRSGRAPVTDTQYF.

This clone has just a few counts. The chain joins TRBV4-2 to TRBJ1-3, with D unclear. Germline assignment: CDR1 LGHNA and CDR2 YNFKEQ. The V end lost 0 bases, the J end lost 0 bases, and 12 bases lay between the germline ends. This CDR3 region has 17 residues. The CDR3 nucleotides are TGTGCCAGCAGCCAAGATCAGCCCGGGTTCTCTGGAAACACCATATATTTT. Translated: CASSQDQPGFSGNTIYF.

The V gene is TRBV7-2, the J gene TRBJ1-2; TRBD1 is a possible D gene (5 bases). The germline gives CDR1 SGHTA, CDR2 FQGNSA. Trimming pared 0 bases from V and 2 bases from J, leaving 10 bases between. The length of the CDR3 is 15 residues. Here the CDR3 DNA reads TGTGCCAGCAGCTTAGCGTTGGGGCAGAACTATGGCTACACCTTC. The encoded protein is CASSLALGQNYGYTF. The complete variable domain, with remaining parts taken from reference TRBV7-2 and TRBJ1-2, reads GAGVSQSPSNKVTEKGKDVELRCDPISGHTALYWYRQSLGQGLEFLIYFQGNSAPDKSGLPSDRFSAERTGGSVSTLTIQRTQQEDSAVYLCASSLALGQNYGYTFGSGTRLTVV.

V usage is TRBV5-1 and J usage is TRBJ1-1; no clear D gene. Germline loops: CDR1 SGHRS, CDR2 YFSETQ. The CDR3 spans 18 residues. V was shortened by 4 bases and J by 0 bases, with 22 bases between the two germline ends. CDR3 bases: TGCGCCAGCAGCCTTTCGGTCGGGTCCCTTGTCATGAACACTGAAGCTTTCTTT. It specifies CASSLSVGSLVMNTEAFF. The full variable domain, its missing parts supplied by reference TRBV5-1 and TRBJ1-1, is KAGVTQTPRYLIKTRGQQVTLSCSPISGHRSVSWYQQTPGQGLQFLFEYFSETQRNKGNFPGRFSGRQFSNSRSEMNVSTLELGDSALYLCASSLSVGSLVMNTEAFFGQGTRLTVV.

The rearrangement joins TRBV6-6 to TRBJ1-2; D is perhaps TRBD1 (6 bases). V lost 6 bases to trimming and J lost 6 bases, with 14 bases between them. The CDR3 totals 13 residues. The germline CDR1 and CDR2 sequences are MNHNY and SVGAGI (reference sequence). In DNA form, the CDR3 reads TGTGCCAGCAGCCGAGACAGGTACCATGGCTACACCTTC. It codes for CASSRDRYHGYTF.

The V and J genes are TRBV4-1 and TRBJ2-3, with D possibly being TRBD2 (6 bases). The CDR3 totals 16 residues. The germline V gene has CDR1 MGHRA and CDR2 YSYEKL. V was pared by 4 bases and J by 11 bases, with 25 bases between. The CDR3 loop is CASSRARGTAPNVQYF. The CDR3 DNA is TGCGCCAGCAGCCGAGCAAGAGGGACTGCCCCGAATGTGCAGTATTTT.

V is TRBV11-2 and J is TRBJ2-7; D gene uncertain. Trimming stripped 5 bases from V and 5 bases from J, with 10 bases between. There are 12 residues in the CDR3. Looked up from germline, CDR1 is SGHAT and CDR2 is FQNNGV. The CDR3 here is CASSPGGHEQYF. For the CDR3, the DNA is TGTGCCAGCAGCCCCGGTGGGCACGAGCAGTACTTC.

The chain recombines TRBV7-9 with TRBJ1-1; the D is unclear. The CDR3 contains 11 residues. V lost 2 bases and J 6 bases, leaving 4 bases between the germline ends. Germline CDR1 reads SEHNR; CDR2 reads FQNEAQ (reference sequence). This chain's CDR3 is CASSLQAEAFF. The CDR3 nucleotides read TGTGCCAGCAGCTTACAGGCTGAAGCTTTCTTT.

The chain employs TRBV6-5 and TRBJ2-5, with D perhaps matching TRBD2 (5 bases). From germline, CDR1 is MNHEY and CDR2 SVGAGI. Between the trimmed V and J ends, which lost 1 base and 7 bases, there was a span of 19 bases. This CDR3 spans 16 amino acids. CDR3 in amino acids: CASSYFSAGRAGTQYF. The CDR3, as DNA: TGTGCCAGCAGTTACTTCAGCGCCGGGCGGGCGGGGACCCAGTACTTC.

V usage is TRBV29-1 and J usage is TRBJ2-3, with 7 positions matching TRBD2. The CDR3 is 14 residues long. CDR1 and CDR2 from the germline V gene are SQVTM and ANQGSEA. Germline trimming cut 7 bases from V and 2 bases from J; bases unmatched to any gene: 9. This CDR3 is CSAMGGEITDTQYF. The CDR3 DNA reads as TGCAGCGCCATGGGGGGGGAGATCACAGATACGCAGTATTTT.

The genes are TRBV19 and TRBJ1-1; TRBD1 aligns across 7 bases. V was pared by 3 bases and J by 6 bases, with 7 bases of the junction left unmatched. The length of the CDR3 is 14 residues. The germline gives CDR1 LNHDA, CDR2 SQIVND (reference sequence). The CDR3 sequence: CASSMSGGFSEAFF. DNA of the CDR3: TGTGCCAGTAGTATGTCAGGGGGGTTCTCTGAAGCTTTCTTT. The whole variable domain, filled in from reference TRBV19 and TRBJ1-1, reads DGGITQSPKYLFRKEGQNVTLSCEQNLNHDAMYWYRQDPGQGLRLIYYSQIVNDFQKGDIAEGYSVSREKKESFPLTVTSAQKNPTAFYLCASSMSGGFSEAFFGQGTRLTVV.

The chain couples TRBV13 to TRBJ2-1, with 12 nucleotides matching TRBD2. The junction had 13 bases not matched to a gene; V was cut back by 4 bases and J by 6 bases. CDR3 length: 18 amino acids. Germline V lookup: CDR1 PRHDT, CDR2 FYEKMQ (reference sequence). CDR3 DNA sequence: TGTGCCAGCAGCTCGCCGGGACTAGCGGGTATGGGGGGCAATGAGCAGTTCTTC. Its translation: CASSSPGLAGMGGNEQFF.

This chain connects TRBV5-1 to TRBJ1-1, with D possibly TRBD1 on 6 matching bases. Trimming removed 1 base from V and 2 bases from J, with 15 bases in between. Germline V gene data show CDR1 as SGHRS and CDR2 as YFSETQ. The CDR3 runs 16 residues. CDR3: CASSLRSRGPNTEAFF. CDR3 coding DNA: TGCGCCAGCAGCTTGAGGTCCAGGGGCCCTAACACTGAAGCTTTCTTT.

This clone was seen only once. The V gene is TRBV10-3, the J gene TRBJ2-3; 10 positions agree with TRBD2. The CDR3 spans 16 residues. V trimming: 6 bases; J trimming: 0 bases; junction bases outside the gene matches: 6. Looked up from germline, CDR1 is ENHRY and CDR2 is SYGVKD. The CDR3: CAISGPTSGSTDTQYF. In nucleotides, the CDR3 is TGTGCCATCAGCGGCCCGACTAGCGGGAGCACAGATACGCAGTATTTT.

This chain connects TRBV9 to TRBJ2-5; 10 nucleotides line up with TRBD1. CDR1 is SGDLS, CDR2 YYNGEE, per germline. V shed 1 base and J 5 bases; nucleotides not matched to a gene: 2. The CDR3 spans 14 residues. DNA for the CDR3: TGTGCCAGCAGCGTAACGGACAGGGGGGAGACCCAGTACTTC. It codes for CASSVTDRGETQYF.

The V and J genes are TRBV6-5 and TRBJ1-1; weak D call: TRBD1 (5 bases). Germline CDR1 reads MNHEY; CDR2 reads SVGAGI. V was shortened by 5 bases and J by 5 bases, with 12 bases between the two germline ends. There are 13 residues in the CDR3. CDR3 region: CASSRQGSTEAFF. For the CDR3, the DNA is TGTGCCAGCAGTAGGCAGGGCTCAACTGAAGCTTTCTTT.

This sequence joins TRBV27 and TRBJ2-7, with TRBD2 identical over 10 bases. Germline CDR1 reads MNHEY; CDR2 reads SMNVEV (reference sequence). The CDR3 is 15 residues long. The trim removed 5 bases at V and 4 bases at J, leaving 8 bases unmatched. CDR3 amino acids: CASSPVASGGYEQYF. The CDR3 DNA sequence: TGTGCCAGCAGTCCCGTGGCTAGCGGGGGTTACGAGCAGTACTTC.

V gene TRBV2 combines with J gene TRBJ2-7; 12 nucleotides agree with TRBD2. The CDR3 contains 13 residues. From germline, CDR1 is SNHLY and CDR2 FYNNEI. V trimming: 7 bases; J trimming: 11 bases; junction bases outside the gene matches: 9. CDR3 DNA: TGTGCCAGCACCGTGACTAGCGGGGGCTTGGAGTACTTC. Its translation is CASTVTSGGLEYF.

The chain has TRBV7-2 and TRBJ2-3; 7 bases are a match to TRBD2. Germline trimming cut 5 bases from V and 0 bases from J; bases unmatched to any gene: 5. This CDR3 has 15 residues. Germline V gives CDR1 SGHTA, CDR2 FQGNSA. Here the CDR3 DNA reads TGTGCCAGCAGCCCCCCTAGCGGTAGCACAGATACGCAGTATTTT. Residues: CASSPPSGSTDTQYF.

This CDR3 is CSVIYEGNEQYF. For the CDR3, the DNA is TGCAGCGTCATCTATGAGGGTAACGAGCAGTACTTC. V usage is TRBV29-1 and J usage is TRBJ2-7; maybe TRBD2 (5 bases). Looked up from germline, CDR1 is SQVTM and CDR2 is ANQGSEA. The ends were cut back, 6 bases at V and 5 bases at J, with 14 bases in the middle. CDR3 length: 12 amino acids.

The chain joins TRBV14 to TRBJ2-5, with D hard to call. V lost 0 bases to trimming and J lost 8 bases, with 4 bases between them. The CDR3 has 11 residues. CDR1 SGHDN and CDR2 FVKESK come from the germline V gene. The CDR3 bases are TGTGCCAGCAGCCAAGAGCGCACCCAGTACTTC. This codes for CASSQERTQYF.

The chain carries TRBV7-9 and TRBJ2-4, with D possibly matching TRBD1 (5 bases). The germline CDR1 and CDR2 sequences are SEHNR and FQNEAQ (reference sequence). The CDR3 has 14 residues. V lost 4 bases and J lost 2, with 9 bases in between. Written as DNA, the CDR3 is TGTGCCAGCAGCTCCGACAGAACCAAAAACATTCAGTACTTC. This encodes CASSSDRTKNIQYF.

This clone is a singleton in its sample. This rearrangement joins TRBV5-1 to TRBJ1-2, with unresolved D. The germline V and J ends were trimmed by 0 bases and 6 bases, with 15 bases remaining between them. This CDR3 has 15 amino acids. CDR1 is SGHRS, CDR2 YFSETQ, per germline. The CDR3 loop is CASSLVLGSVNGYTF. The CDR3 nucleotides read TGCGCCAGCAGCTTGGTGCTAGGCTCGGTGAATGGCTACACCTTC.

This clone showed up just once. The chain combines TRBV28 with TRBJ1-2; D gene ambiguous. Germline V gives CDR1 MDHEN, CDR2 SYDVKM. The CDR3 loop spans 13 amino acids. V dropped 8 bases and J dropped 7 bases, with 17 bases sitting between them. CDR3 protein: CASDSAGALGYTF. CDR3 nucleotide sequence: TGTGCCAGCGACTCAGCGGGCGCCCTTGGCTACACCTTC.

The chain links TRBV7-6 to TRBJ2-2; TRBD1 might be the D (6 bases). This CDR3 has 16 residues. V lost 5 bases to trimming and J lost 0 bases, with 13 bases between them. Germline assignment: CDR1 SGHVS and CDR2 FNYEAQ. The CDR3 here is CASSGTRGSNTGELFF. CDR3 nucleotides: TGTGCCAGCAGCGGTACCAGGGGATCGAACACCGGGGAGCTGTTTTTT.

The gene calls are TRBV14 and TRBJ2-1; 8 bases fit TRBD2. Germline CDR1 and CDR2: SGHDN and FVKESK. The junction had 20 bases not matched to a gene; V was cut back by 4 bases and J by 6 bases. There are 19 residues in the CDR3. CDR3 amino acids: CASSRESGTRITLGNEQFF. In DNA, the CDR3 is TGTGCCAGCAGCCGAGAATCCGGGACTAGGATAACTCTGGGCAATGAGCAGTTCTTC.

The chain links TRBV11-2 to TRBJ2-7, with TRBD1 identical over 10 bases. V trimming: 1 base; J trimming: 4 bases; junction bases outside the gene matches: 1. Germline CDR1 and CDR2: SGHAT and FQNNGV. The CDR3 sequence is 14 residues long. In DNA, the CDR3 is TGTGCCAGCAGCTTAGGGACAGGGGGATACGAGCAGTACTTC. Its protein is CASSLGTGGYEQYF.

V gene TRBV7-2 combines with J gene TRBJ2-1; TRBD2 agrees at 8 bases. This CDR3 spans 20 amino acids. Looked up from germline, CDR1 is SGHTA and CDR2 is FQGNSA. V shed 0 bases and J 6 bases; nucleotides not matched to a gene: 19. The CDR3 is CASSLALRILGGATFNEQFF. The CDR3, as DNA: TGTGCCAGCAGCTTAGCCCTGAGGATTCTCGGGGGGGCGACCTTCAATGAGCAGTTCTTC.

Here the CDR3 DNA reads TGTGCCAGTAGTATAGTACAGGGGAACACCGGGGAGCTGTTTTTT. This translates into CASSIVQGNTGELFF. This chain joins TRBV19 and TRBJ2-2; TRBD1 is a possible D gene (6 bases). The CDR3 has 15 residues. V lost 1 base to trimming and J lost 1 base, with 7 bases between them. The germline CDR1 and CDR2 sequences are LNHDA and SQIVND (reference sequence).

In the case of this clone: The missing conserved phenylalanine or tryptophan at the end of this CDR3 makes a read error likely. DNA of the CDR3: TGTGCCAGTATTAATGTCGCGGGGGGCTACACCCTC. This encodes CASINVAGGYTL. The genes are TRBV19 and TRBJ1-2; D gene ambiguous. The V end lost 7 bases, the J end lost 8 bases, and 14 bases lay between the germline ends. CDR1 and CDR2 from the germline V gene are LNHDA and SQIVND (reference sequence). The CDR3 extends over 12 amino acids.